This is a list of T cell receptor beta chains from one sample in a study of tumor-infiltrating lymphocytes in primary liver carcinoma. A single record per CDR3 protein comes from TCRdb applying MiXCR to the multiplex PCR reads. The sample records under 90,000 distinct CDR3 sequences, 72% being singletons. The material sequenced was liver tumor tissue from sampling region 1. The receptors originated from a man in his forties with primary liver carcinoma and hepatitis B virus infection. The CDR3 runs from the conserved cysteine through the conserved F or W. D genes are given only for firm matches. Expanded clones get a size class; other rows say once, few or many, or leave the size out.

TRBD2 | TRBJ2-6 | TRBV12-3/TRBV12-4 | many | TGTGCCAGCAGTTTAGAGGGAGGGGCAGGGGCCAACGTCCTGACTTTC | CASSLEGGAGANVLTF
- | TRBJ1-5 | TRBV6-5 | - | TGTGCCAGTAGTGCGGCAGGTTATCAGCCCCAGCATTTT | CASSAAGYQPQHF
TRBD1 | TRBJ2-5 | TRBV24-1 | - | TGTGCCACCAGTTCGGGACAGGGTCAAGAGACCCAGTACTTC | CATSSGQGQETQYF
TRBD1 | TRBJ1-1 | TRBV29-1 | many | TGCAGCGTTGAAGTTTGGGGACAGAAGCCTGAAGCTTTCTTT | CSVEVWGQKPEAFF
TRBD1 | TRBJ1-2 | TRBV12-3/TRBV12-4 | - | TGTATCAGCAGTCTCCGGGACAGGCCTAACTATAGCTACACCTTC | CISSLRDRPNYSYTF
- | TRBJ2-7 | TRBV6-2/TRBV6-3 | few | TGTGCCAGCAGTTCCGGGCTCGATACCTACGAGCAGTGCTTC | CASSSGLDTYEQCF
- | TRBJ2-5 | TRBV7-8 | - | TGTGTCAGCAGCCCTCGGACATGGCAAGAGACCCAGTACTTC | CVSSPRTWQETQYF
TRBD2 | TRBJ2-7 | TRBV6-2/TRBV6-3 | - | TGTGCCAGTAGTTCCTCGCTAGCGGGAGGTTTACACTCCTACGAGCAGTACTTC | CASSSSLAGGLHSYEQYF
TRBD2 | TRBJ2-3 | TRBV7-9 | many | TGTGCCAGCAGCTTAGGCGAATCGGCTAGCGGGGTCACAGATACGCAGTATTTT | CASSLGESASGVTDTQYF
- | TRBJ2-7 | TRBV11-1 | - | TGTGCCAGCAGCTTACTATCCGGCGGAGCCTACGAGCAGTACTTC | CASSLLSGGAYEQYF
- | TRBJ1-6 | TRBV4-2 | - | TGTACCAGCAGCCAAGAGGGGACTTCCGACCGACATTCACCCCTCCACTTT | CTSSQEGTSDRHSPLHF
TRBD1 | TRBJ2-1 | TRBV7-8 | - | TGTGCCAGCAGCGCTCGTGGGACAGCCTACAATGGACAGTTCTTC | CASSARGTAYNGQFF
TRBD1 | TRBJ2-3 | TRBV7-9 | - | TGTGTCAGCAGCCGAGTGTCAGGGACAGGGAATTCTTATACGCAGTATTTT | CVSSRVSGTGNSYTQYF
- | TRBJ2-7 | TRBV11-2 | - | TGCGTCAGCAACTTAAGTGAGCTAGCGTCGCAGTACTTC | CVSNLSELASQYF
- | TRBJ2-7 | TRBV4-1 | - | TGCACCAGCAGCCAAGCTGCGACGGGCGAGCAGTACTTC | CTSSQAATGEQYF
TRBD2 | TRBJ2-3 | TRBV11-2 | - | TGTGCCAGCAGCTTAGAGGTACTAGCGTGGACGGGTACGCAGTATTTT | CASSLEVLAWTGTQYF
- | TRBJ2-1 | TRBV11-2 | - | TGCGCCAGCTGCCTCTCCTACCGGGGTCCCGTGAAACAGGTTCGCTCCTACAATGAGCAATTCTTC | CASCLSYRGPVKQVRSYNEQFF
- | TRBJ1-1 | TRBV6-2/TRBV6-3 | - | TGTGCCAGCAGCATGGACCCGAACACTGAAGCTTTCTTT | CASSMDPNTEAFF
TRBD1 | TRBJ2-7 | TRBV6-1 | - | TGTACCATCACTTCGACAGGGTACGAGCAGTACTTC | CTITSTGYEQYF
- | TRBJ2-7 | TRBV10-3 | - | TGTGCCATCAGTGAGCGCGACAGGAGAGAGCAGTATTTC | CAISERDRREQYF
TRBD2 | TRBJ2-7 | TRBV7-9 | - | TGTGCCAGCAGTTTGACTAGCGGGAGTATCCCCTACGACCAGTATTTC | CASSLTSGSIPYDQYF
- | TRBJ2-7 | TRBV29-1 | - | TGCAGCGTTGAAGATCAGCATGATACCGAGCAGTACTTC | CSVEDQHDTEQYF